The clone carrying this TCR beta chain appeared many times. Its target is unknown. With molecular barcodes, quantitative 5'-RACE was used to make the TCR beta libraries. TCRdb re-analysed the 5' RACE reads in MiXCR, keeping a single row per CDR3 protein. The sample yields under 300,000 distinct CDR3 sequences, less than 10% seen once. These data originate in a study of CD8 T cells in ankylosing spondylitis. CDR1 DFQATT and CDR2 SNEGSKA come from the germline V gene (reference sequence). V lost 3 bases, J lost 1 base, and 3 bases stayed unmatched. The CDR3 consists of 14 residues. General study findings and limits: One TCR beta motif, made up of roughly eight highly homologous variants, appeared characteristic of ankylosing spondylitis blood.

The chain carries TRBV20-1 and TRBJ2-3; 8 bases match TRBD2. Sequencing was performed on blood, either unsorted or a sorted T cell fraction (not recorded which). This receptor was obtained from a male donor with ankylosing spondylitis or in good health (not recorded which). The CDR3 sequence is CSASGRGGTDTQYF. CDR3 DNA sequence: TGCAGTGCTAGCGGGCGGGGGGGCACAGATACGCAGTATTTT.